This T cell receptor beta chain was identified in a study of OX40 agonist ivuxolimab in advanced cancers. Study conclusions and caveats: Some nonresponders also had low normalized T-cell clonal expansion. CD4+ T cells averaged fewer expanded clones than CD8+ T cells. At 0.1 to 3.0 mg/kg and by week 6, clonal expansion occurred in CD4+ and CD8+ blood T cells.

Here immunoSEQ multiplex PCR was the method, and the copy in TCRdb shows in-frame clones only, minus some. Here the sample spans roughly 34,000 clones, about 92% being singletons. V lost 0 bases and J 5 bases, leaving 16 bases between the germline ends. Looked up from germline, CDR1 is MNHEY and CDR2 is SVGAGI. The CDR3 runs 16 residues. Points on this clone: Its cognate antigen is unknown.

This TCR was sampled from an adult with an advanced solid tumor such as melanoma, head and neck, liver or kidney cancer. This chain uses TRBV6-5 with TRBJ2-5; the D gene is possibly TRBD2 (5 bases). This specimen was CD4+ or CD8+ T cells sorted from blood, taken in a trial of the OX40 agonist ivuxolimab. The CDR3: CASSYSAVGARETQYF. The CDR3 bases are TGTGCCAGCAGTTACTCGGCCGTGGGAGCTCGGGAGACCCAGTACTTC.